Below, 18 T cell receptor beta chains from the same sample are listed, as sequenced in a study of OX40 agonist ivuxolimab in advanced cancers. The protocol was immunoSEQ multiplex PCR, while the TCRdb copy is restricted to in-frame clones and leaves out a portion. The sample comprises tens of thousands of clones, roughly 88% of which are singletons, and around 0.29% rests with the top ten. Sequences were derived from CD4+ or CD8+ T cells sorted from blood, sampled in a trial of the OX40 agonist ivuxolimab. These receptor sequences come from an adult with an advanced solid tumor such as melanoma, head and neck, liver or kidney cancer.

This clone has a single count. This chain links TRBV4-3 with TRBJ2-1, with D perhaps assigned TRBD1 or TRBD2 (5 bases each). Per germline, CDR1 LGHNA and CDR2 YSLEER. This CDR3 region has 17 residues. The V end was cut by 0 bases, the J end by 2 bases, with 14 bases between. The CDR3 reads CASSQDRGRAPYNEQFF. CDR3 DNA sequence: TGCGCCAGCAGCCAAGATCGGGGCAGGGCCCCCTACAATGAGCAGTTCTTC.

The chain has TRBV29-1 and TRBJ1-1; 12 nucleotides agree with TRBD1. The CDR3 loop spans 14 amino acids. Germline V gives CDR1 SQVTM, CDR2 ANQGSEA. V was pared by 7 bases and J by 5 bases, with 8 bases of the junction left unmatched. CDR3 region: CSAWDRGRGTEAFF. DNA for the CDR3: TGCAGCGCTTGGGACAGGGGGCGCGGAACTGAAGCTTTCTTT.

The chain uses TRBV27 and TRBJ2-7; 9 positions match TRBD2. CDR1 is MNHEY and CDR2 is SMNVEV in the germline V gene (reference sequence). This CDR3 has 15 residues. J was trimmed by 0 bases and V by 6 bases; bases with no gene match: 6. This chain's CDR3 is CASSRLAANSYEQYF. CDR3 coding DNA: TGTGCCAGCAGCCGACTAGCGGCGAACTCCTACGAGCAGTACTTC.

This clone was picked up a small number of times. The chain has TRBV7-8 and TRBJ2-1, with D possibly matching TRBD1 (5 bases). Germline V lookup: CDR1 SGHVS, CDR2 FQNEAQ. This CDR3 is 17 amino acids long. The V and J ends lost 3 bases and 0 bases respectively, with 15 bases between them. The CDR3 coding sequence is TGTGCCAGCAGCTTTAGGGCTAGGGGAAGCTCCTACAATGAGCAGTTCTTC. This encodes CASSFRARGSSYNEQFF.

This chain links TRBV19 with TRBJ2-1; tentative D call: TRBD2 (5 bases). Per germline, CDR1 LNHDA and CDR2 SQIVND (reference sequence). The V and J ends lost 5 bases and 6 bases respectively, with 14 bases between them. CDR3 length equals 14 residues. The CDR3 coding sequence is TGTGCCAGTAGTCGGTCTAGCCGGAGCAATGAGCAGTTCTTC. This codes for CASSRSSRSNEQFF.

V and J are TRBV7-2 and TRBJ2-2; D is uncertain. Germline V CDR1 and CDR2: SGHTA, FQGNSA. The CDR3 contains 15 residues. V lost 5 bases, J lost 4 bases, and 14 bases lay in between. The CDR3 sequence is CASSPGWVRTGELFF. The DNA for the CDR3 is TGTGCCAGCAGCCCCGGGTGGGTGCGCACCGGGGAGCTGTTTTTT.

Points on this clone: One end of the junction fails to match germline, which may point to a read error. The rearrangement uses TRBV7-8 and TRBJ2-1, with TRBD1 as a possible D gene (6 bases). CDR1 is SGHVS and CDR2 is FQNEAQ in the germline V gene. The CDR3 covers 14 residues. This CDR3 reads CASSLKDRREQLVF. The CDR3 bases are TGTGCCAGCAGCTTAAAAGACAGGCGAGAGCAGTTGGTCTTC.

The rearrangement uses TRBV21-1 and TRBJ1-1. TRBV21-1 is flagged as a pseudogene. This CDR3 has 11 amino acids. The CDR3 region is CASSVRDEIFF. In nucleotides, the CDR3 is TGTGCCAGCAGCGTCCGGGACGAAATTTTCTTT.

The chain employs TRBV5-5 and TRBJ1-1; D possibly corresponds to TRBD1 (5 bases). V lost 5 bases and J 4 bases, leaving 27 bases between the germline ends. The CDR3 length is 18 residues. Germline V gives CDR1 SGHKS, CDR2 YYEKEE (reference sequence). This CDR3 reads CASRNFLFGKGPPTEAFF. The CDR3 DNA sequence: TGTGCCAGCAGAAACTTCCTATTTGGGAAGGGGCCCCCCACTGAAGCTTTCTTT.

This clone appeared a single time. The CDR3 spells CASSFGASTGAYTGELFF. The CDR3 DNA sequence: TGTGCCAGCAGCTTCGGAGCTTCGACAGGGGCCTACACCGGGGAGCTGTTTTTT. The rearrangement uses TRBV7-6 and TRBJ2-2; 8 nucleotides agree with TRBD1. The V gene's germline CDR1 is SGHVS and CDR2 FNYEAQ. The CDR3 contains 18 residues. V shed 3 bases and J 3 bases; nucleotides not matched to a gene: 12.

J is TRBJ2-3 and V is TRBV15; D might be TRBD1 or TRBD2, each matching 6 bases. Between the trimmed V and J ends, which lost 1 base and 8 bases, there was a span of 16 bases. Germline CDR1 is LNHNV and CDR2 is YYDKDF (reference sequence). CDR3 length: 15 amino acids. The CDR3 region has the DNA TGTGCCACCAGCAGAGCGGGACACGGGGGCGGTACGCAGTATTTT. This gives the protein CATSRAGHGGGTQYF.

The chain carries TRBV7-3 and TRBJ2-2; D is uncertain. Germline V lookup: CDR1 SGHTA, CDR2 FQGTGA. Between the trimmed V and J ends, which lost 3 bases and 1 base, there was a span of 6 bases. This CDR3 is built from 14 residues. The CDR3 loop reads CASSLAGNTGELFF. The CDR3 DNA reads TGTGCCAGCAGCTTGGCAGGGAACACCGGGGAGCTGTTTTTT. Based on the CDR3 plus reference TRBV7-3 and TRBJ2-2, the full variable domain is GAGVSQTPSNKVTEKGKYVELRCDPISGHTALYWYRQSLGQGPEFLIYFQGTGAADDSGLPNDRFFAVRPEGSVSTLKIQRTERGDSAVYLCASSLAGNTGELFFGEGSRLTVL.

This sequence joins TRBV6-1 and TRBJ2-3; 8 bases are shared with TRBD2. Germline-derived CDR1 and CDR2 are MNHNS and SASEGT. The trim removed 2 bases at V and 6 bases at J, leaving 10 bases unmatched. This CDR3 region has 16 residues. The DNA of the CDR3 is TGTGCCAGCAGTGAAATCCCGCGGGGGGTAACCGATACGCAGTATTTT. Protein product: CASSEIPRGVTDTQYF.

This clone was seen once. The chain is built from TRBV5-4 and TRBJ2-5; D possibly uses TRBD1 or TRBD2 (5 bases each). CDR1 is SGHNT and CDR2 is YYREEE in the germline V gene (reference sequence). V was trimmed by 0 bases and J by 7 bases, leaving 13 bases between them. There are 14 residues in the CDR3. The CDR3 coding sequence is TGTGCCAGCAGCTTGGGGGACCCCGGGCGGACCCAGTACTTC. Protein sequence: CASSLGDPGRTQYF.

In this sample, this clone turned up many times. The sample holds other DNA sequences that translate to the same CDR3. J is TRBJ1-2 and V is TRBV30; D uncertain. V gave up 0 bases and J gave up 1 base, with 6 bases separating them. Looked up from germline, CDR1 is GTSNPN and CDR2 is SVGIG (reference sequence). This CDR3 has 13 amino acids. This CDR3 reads CAWSVLSNYGYTF. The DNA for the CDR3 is TGTGCCTGGAGTGTTTTGAGTAACTATGGCTACACCTTC.

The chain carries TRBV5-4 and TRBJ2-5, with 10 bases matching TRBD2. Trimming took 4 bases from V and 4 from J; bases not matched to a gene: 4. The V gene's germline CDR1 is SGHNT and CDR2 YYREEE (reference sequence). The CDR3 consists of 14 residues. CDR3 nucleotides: TGTGCCAGCAGCCGAGAGCGGGGGGGAGAGACCCAGTACTTC. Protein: CASSRERGGETQYF. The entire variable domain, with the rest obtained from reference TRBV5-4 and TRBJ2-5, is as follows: ETGVTQSPTHLIKTRGQQVTLRCSSQSGHNTVSWYQQALGQGPQFIFQYYREEENGRGNFPPRFSGLQFPNYSSELNVNALELDDSALYLCASSRERGGETQYFGPGTRLLVL.

The CDR3 sequence is CASRTTGSRTGELFF. As DNA, the CDR3 is TGCGCCAGCAGAACCACAGGGTCTAGGACCGGGGAGCTGTTTTTT. This rearrangement joins TRBV4-1 to TRBJ2-2; TRBD1 might be the D (6 bases). CDR3 size: 15 residues. Germline V gene data show CDR1 as MGHRA and CDR2 as YSYEKL. V lost 6 bases and J 5 bases, leaving 16 bases between the germline ends.

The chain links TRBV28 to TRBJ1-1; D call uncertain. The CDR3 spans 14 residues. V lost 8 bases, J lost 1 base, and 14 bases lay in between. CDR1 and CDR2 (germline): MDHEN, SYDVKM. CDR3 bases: TGTGCCAGCTTGTTGGGAAGCGCGAACACTGAAGCTTTCTTT. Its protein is CASLLGSANTEAFF.